A single sample is the source of the 13 T cell receptor beta chains below, sequenced in a study of OX40 agonist ivuxolimab in advanced cancers. Generated by immunoSEQ multiplex PCR, the TCRdb table keeps only in-frame clones and is missing some. Of more than 80,000 clones in the sample, about nine tenths were seen once. The specimen comprised CD4+ or CD8+ T cells sorted from blood, sampled in a trial of the OX40 agonist ivuxolimab. All receptors come from an adult with an advanced solid tumor such as melanoma, head and neck, liver or kidney cancer.

V is TRBV10-3 and J is TRBJ1-4; D remains unclear. The ends were cut back, 6 bases at V and 7 bases at J, with 18 bases in the middle. Germline V gene sequence: CDR1 ENHRY, CDR2 SYGVKD. This CDR3 spans 15 amino acids. CDR3 sequence (DNA): TGTGCCATCAGAGCCGGGTCCGAAAAAGGTGAAAAACTGTTTTTT. Translated: CAIRAGSEKGEKLFF.

V usage is TRBV14 and J usage is TRBJ2-1, with TRBD2 matching 7 bases. The CDR3 sequence is 13 residues long. Germline trimming cut 5 bases from V and 7 bases from J; bases unmatched to any gene: 5. Per the germline V gene, CDR1 is SGHDN and CDR2 is FVKESK. CDR3 DNA: TGTGCCAGCAGCTTAACGGGGGGTAATGAGCAGTTCTTC. This gives the protein CASSLTGGNEQFF.

The chain recombines TRBV7-9 with TRBJ2-3; D is unresolved. The CDR3 is 15 amino acids. V was cut by 5 bases and J by 0 bases, with 12 bases left in between. Germline V gene data show CDR1 as SEHNR and CDR2 as FQNEAQ (reference sequence). This CDR3 reads CASSRPLTSTDTQYF. CDR3 nucleotide sequence: TGTGCCAGCAGCCGGCCCCTGACTAGCACAGATACGCAGTATTTT. The full variable domain, completed using reference TRBV7-9 and TRBJ2-3, is DTGVSQNPRHKITKRGQNVTFRCDPISEHNRLYWYRQTLGQGPEFLTYFQNEAQLEKSRLLSDRFSAERPKGSFSTLEIQRTEQGDSAMYLCASSRPLTSTDTQYFGPGTRLTVL.

The V gene is TRBV25-1, the J gene TRBJ1-1, with no clear D. The CDR3 spans 14 residues. Germline values: CDR1 MGHDK, CDR2 SYGVNS. The germline V and J ends were trimmed by 4 bases and 3 bases, with 12 bases remaining between them. The CDR3 nucleotides are TGTGCCAGCAGTGGCCCGGCGCTCCACACTGAAGCTTTCTTT. Translated: CASSGPALHTEAFF.

This clone appeared a few times. The chain has TRBV27 and TRBJ2-5, with 12 bases identical to TRBD2. From germline, CDR1 is MNHEY and CDR2 SMNVEV (reference sequence). The CDR3 sequence is 15 residues long. With V trimmed by 5 bases and J by 3 bases, 4 bases remained unmatched. For the CDR3, the DNA is TGTGCCAGCAGTGGGCTAGCGGGGGGGGAAGAGACCCAGTACTTC. Translated: CASSGLAGGEETQYF.

CDR3 loop: CASSLSTGLSTDTQYF. DNA of the CDR3: TGTGCCAGCAGTTTATCTACGGGCCTGAGCACAGATACGCAGTATTTT. The chain couples TRBV27 to TRBJ2-3; no reliable D call. Trimming took off 0 bases at V and 0 bases at J, with 10 bases between the two ends. This CDR3 has 16 residues. From germline, CDR1 is MNHEY and CDR2 SMNVEV (reference sequence).

The V call is TRBV19, the J call TRBJ2-1, with 11 bases aligning to TRBD2. Losses at the gene ends were 6 bases for V and 8 bases for J; bases not matched to a gene: 9. Germline V CDR1 and CDR2: LNHDA, SQIVND (reference sequence). The CDR3 is 15 residues long. The CDR3 sequence: CASSRGTSGRDEQFF. The CDR3, as DNA: TGTGCCAGTAGCCGAGGGACTAGCGGAAGAGATGAGCAGTTCTTC.

V gene TRBV4-1 combines with J gene TRBJ2-2; D call uncertain. The CDR3 consists of 14 residues. V lost 6 bases, J lost 7 bases, and 15 bases lay in between. The germline V gene encodes CDR1 MGHRA and CDR2 YSYEKL. The CDR3 DNA is TGCGCCAGCAGTCGCCAATCGGTTAACGGGGAGCTGTTTTTT. This encodes CASSRQSVNGELFF.

This sequence joins TRBV30 and TRBJ1-2; a weak D match, TRBD1 (5 bases). The V end was cut by 0 bases, the J end by 4 bases, with 15 bases between. In germline, CDR1 is GTSNPN, CDR2 SVGIG (reference sequence). The CDR3 has 15 residues. CDR3 in DNA: TGTGCCTGGAGTGTATCGGGCAGGGCTATCTATGGCTACACCTTC. Translating it yields CAWSVSGRAIYGYTF.

The rearrangement links TRBV7-2 to TRBJ2-5; the match to TRBD2 covers 11 bases. Germline V CDR1 and CDR2: SGHTA, FQGNSA. The CDR3 has 16 amino acids. V shed 6 bases and J 4 bases; nucleotides not matched to a gene: 10. CDR3: CASSESSGGAAETQYF. Here the CDR3 DNA reads TGTGCCAGCAGTGAAAGTAGCGGGGGGGCCGCAGAGACCCAGTACTTC.

V gene TRBV5-1 combines with J gene TRBJ2-2; 10 positions match TRBD2. CDR1 SGHRS and CDR2 YFSETQ come from the germline V gene. After removal of 2 bases from V and 0 bases from J, the junction contained 1 base not matched to a gene. The CDR3 length is 16 residues. The CDR3 bases are TGCGCCAGCAGCTTAAGCGGGGGGGCGAACACCGGGGAGCTGTTTTTT. This gives the protein CASSLSGGANTGELFF.

The rearrangement joins TRBV28 to TRBJ2-1; 10 nucleotides agree with TRBD1. Trimming removed 5 bases from V and 7 bases from J; junction bases left unmatched: 5. The CDR3 contains 14 residues. The germline V gene has CDR1 MDHEN and CDR2 SYDVKM. The CDR3 coding sequence is TGTGCCAGCAGTGGCGGGACAGGGGTAAATGAGCAGTTCTTC. Amino acid sequence: CASSGGTGVNEQFF.

The chain is built from TRBV18 and TRBJ1-4; no reliable D call. From germline, CDR1 is KGHSH and CDR2 LQKENI. Trimming stripped 6 bases from V and 8 bases from J, with 10 bases between. The CDR3 is 12 amino acids. In DNA form, the CDR3 reads TGTGCCAGCTCCCCCGCCCGGGAAAAACTGTTTTTT. Its translation: CASSPAREKLFF.